The 4 T cell receptor beta chains presented below share a single source sample, sequenced in a study of blood T cell repertoires in COVID-19. Libraries were prepared by immunoSEQ multiplex PCR; TCRdb keeps only in-frame clonotypes and omits some of them. The sample includes 200,000 or so clones, 85% to 90% seen only once; the top ten take 2.2%. Sample: peripheral blood. These receptors originate from a woman between 50 and 59 years old with acute or convalescent COVID-19.

The rearrangement joins TRBV3-1 (or the pseudogene TRBV3-2) to TRBJ2-3; the D is unclear. Trimming left V 4 bases short and J 1 base short, with 6 bases between. Germline assignment: CDR1 LGHDT and CDR2 YNNKEL (reference sequence). CDR3 length: 13 residues. The CDR3 bases are TGTGCCAGCAGCCTTTCGGGCACAGATACGCAGTATTTT. It encodes CASSLSGTDTQYF.

This chain uses TRBV19 with TRBJ1-4; tentative D call: TRBD1 (5 bases). V was trimmed by 5 bases and J by 8 bases, leaving 21 bases between them. Germline loops: CDR1 LNHDA, CDR2 SQIVND (reference sequence). The CDR3 has 16 residues. CDR3 sequence: CASSLTLGGVYEKLFF. The DNA of the CDR3 is TGTGCCAGTAGTCTGACCCTGGGGGGGGTGTACGAAAAACTGTTTTTT.

The J gene is TRBJ2-1, the V gene TRBV3-1 (or the pseudogene TRBV3-2); D unclear. Trimming left V 1 base short and J 4 bases short, with 14 bases between. Germline V gene sequence: CDR1 LGHDT, CDR2 YNNKEL (reference sequence). This CDR3 spans 16 amino acids. The CDR3 region has the DNA TGTGCCAGCAGCCAAGCCGCGCATAAAAGATACAATGAGCAGTTCTTC. Translated: CASSQAAHKRYNEQFF.

The rearrangement uses TRBV9 and TRBJ2-1; 7 bases fit TRBD2. CDR3 length equals 15 residues. The V gene end was trimmed by 5 bases and the J gene end by 4 bases; junction bases not matched to a gene: 9. Germline CDR1 reads SGDLS; CDR2 reads YYNGEE. CDR3 residues: CASRPPSGNYNEQFF. CDR3 DNA sequence: TGTGCCAGCAGACCGCCCAGCGGGAATTACAATGAGCAGTTCTTC.